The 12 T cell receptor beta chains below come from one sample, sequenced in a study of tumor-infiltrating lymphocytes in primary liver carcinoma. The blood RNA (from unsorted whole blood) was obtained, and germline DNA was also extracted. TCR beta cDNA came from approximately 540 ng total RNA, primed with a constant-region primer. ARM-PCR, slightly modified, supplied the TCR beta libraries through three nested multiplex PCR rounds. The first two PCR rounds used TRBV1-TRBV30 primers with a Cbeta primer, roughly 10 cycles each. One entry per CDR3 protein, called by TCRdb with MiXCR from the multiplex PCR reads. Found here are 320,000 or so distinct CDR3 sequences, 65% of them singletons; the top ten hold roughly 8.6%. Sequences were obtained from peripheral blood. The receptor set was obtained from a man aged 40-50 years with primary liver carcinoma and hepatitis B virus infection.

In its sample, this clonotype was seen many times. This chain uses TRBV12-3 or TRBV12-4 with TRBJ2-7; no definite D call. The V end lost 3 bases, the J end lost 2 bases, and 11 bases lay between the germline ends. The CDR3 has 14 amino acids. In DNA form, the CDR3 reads TGTGCCAGCAGTTTGGGGTTGGACGCCTACGAGCAGTACTTC. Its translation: CASSLGLDAYEQYF.

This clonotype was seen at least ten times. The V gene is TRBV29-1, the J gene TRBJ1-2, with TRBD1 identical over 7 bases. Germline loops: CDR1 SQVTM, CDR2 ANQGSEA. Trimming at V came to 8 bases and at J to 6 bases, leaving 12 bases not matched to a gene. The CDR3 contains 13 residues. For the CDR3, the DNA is TGCAGCTTCCGGGACAGCGGGGTGGATGGCTACACCTTC. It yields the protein CSFRDSGVDGYTF. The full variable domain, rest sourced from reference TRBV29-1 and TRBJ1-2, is SAVISQKPSRDICQRGTSLTIQCQVDSQVTMMFWYRQQPGQSLTLIATANQGSEATYESGFVIDKFPISRPNLTFSTLTVSNMSPEDSSIYLCSFRDSGVDGYTFGSGTRLTVV.

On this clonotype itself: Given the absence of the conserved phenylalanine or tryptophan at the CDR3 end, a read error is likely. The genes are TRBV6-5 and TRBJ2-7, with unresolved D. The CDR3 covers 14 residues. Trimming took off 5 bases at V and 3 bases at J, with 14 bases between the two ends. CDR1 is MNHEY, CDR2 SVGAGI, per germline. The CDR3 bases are TGTGCCAGCAGTCCTGGGATAGGACGCTACGAGCAGTACTTA. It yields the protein CASSPGIGRYEQYL.

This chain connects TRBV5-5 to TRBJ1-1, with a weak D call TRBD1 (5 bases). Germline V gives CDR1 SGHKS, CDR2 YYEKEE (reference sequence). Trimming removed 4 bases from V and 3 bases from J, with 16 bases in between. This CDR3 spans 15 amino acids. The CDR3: CASSSRPRGDTEAFF. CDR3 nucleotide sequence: TGTGCCAGCAGCAGCCGACCCCGGGGGGACACTGAAGCTTTCTTT.

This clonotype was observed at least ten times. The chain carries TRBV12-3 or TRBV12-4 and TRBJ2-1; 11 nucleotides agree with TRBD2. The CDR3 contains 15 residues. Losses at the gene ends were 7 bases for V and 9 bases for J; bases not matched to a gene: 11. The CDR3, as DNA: TGTGCCAGCACACTAGCGGGAGCCCCCTTTGGTGAGCAGTTCTTC. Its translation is CASTLAGAPFGEQFF.

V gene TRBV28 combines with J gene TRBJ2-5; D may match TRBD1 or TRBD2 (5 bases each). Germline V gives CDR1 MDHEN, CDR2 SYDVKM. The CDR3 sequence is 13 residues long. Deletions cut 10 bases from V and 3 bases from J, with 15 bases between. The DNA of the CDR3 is TGTGCCACGGTTGAGGGGACGGAAGAGACCCAGTACTTC. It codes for CATVEGTEETQYF.

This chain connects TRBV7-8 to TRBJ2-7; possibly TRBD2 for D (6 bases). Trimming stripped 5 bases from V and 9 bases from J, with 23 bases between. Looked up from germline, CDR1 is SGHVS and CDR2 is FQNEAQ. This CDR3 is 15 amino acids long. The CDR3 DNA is TGTGCCAGCAGCCCCGGGCCCCAAGGCGGGGACGTGCAGTACTTC. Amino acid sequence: CASSPGPQGGDVQYF.

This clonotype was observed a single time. The CDR3 nucleotides are TGCAGCGCTCTTACTAACGGGGCGAACACCGGGGAGCCATTTTTT. Amino acids: CSALTNGANTGEPFF. V and J are TRBV29-1 and TRBJ2-2; D is tentatively TRBD1 or TRBD2 (5 bases each). This CDR3 spans 15 amino acids. CDR1 and CDR2 from the germline V gene are SQVTM and ANQGSEA. The V and J ends lost 7 bases and 17 bases respectively, with 32 bases between them.

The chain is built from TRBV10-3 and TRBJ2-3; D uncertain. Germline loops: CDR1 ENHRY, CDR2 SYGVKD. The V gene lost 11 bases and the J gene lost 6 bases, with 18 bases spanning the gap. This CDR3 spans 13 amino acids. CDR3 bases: TGTGCCGTCGCTACCGTCAGCGCGGATACGCAGTATTTT. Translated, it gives CAVATVSADTQYF.

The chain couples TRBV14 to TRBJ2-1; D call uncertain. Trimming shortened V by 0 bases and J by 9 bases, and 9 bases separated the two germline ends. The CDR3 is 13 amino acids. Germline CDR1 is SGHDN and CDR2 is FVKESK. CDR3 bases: TGTGCCAGCAGCCAAGATATGATAGCTGAGCAGTTCTTC. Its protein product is CASSQDMIAEQFF.

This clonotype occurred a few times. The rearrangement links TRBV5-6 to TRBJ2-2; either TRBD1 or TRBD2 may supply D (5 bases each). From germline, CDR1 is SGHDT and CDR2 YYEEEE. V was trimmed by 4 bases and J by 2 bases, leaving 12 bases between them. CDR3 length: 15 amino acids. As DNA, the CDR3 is TGTGCCAGCAGCGCCCGGGACGAAAACACCGGGGAGCTGTTTTTT. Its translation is CASSARDENTGELFF.

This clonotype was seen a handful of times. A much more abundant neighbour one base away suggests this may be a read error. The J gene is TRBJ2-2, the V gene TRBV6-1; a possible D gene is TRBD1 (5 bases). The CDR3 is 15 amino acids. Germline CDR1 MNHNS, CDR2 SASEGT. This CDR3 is CTSSEADRDTGELFF. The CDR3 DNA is TGTACCAGCAGTGAAGCTGACAGAGATACCGGGGAGCTGTTTTTT.